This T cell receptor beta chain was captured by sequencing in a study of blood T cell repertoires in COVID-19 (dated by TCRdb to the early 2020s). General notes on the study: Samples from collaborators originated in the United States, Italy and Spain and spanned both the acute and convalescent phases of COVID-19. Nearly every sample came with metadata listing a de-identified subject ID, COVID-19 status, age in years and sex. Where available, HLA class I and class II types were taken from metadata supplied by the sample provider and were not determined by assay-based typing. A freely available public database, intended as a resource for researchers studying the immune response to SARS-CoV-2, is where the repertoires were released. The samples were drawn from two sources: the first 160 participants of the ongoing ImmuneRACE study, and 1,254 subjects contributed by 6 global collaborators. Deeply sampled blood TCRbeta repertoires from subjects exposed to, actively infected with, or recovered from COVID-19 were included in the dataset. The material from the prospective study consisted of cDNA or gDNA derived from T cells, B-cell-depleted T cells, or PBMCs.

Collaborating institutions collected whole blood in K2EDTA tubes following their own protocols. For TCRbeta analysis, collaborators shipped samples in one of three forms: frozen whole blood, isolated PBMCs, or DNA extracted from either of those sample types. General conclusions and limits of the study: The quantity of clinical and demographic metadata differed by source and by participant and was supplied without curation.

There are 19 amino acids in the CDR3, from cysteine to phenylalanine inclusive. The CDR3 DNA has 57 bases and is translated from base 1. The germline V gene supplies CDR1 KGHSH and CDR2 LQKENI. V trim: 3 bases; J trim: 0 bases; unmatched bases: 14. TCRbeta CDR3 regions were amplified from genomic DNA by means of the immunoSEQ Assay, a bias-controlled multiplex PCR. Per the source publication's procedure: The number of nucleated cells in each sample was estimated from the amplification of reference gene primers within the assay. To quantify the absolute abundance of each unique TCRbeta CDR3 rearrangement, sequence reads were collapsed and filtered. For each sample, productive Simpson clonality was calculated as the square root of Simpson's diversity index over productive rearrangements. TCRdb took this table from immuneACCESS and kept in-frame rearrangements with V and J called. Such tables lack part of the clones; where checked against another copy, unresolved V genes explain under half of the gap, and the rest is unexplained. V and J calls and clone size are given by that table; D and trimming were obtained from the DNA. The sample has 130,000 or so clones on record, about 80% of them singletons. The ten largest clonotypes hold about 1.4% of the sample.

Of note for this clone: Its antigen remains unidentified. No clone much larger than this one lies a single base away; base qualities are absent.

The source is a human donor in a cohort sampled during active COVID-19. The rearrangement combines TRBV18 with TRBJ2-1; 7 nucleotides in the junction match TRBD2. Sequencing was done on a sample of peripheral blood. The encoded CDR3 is CASSPRRGVGVSSYNEQFF. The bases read TGTGCCAGCTCACCCAGACGGGGGGTAGGGGTTAGCTCCTACAATGAGCAGTTCTTC.